This entry lists 25 T cell receptor beta chains sequenced from one sample in a study of spatial heterogeneity in lung cancer. Time point described: sample taken at primary tumor resection. Whole RNA, isolated from tumor, nontumor lung or frozen PBMC, was sequenced without prior sorting. Via MiXCR, TCRdb re-called the 5' RACE reads, giving one row per CDR3 protein. The data show tens of thousands of distinct CDR3 sequences, 6.9% seen once. The starting material was PBMCs, obtained at surgery. These receptors all stem from a male donor with early-stage non-small cell lung cancer.

This clonotype was picked up many times. The rearrangement links TRBV2 to TRBJ1-1; D remains unclear. V lost 6 bases and J 12 bases, leaving 11 bases between the germline ends. This CDR3 contains 10 residues. Germline values: CDR1 SNHLY, CDR2 FYNNEI. CDR3 residues: CASREGGTFF. For the CDR3, the DNA is TGTGCCAGCAGGGAGGGCGGGACTTTCTTT.

The V call is TRBV12-3 or TRBV12-4, the J call TRBJ1-1; D unresolved. Trimming left V 7 bases short and J 5 bases short, with 11 bases between. This CDR3 region has 12 residues. The CDR3 region has the DNA TGTGCCAGCAAACTTGGGGTTACTGAAGCTTTCTTT. Residues: CASKLGVTEAFF.

Ten or more counts support this clonotype. The chain employs TRBV28 and TRBJ2-1; D remains ambiguous. CDR3 length: 13 amino acids. Trimming removed 3 bases from V and 6 bases from J, with 9 bases in between. Germline loops: CDR1 MDHEN, CDR2 SYDVKM. In DNA form, the CDR3 reads TGTGCCAGCAGTTTCGCTGGGCCCAATGAGCAGTTCTTC. Its translation: CASSFAGPNEQFF.

This clonotype was seen more than once but under ten times. The rearrangement links TRBV19 to TRBJ2-3, with 8 positions matching TRBD1. The CDR3 has 16 residues. Germline V gene sequence: CDR1 LNHDA, CDR2 SQIVND (reference sequence). V was pared by 5 bases and J by 1 base, with 8 bases of the junction left unmatched. CDR3 sequence reads: CASSFGQGSGTDTQYF. In DNA form, the CDR3 reads TGTGCCAGTAGTTTTGGACAGGGCTCCGGCACAGATACGCAGTATTTT.

This clonotype was counted at least ten times. J is TRBJ1-4 and V is TRBV19, with D unresolved. Germline V gives CDR1 LNHDA, CDR2 SQIVND (reference sequence). The V end lost 10 bases, the J end lost 8 bases, and 14 bases lay between the germline ends. The CDR3 spans 12 residues. CDR3: CATGGFAEKLFF. The CDR3 region has the DNA TGTGCCACCGGAGGGTTTGCGGAAAAACTGTTTTTT.

This clonotype was seen more than once but under ten times. The chain employs TRBV20-1 and TRBJ2-7; maybe TRBD1 (6 bases). Germline V gene data show CDR1 as DFQATT and CDR2 as SNEGSKA (reference sequence). There are 12 residues in the CDR3. Trimming cost V 5 bases and J 3 bases, with 11 bases left between them. For the CDR3, the DNA is TGCAGTGCTGTAGACAGGCTCTACGAGCAGTACTTC. This sequence encodes CSAVDRLYEQYF.

This clonotype was counted at least ten times. The genes are TRBV5-5 and TRBJ2-3; no clear D. The CDR3 is 15 amino acids. Germline V lookup: CDR1 SGHKS, CDR2 YYEKEE (reference sequence). V shed 0 bases and J shed 0 bases, with 8 bases lying between them. The CDR3 coding sequence is TGTGCCAGCAGCTTGGGTGGGGATAGCACAGATACGCAGTATTTT. This translates into CASSLGGDSTDTQYF.

V and J are TRBV12-3 or TRBV12-4 and TRBJ2-3; no reliable D call. The CDR3 has 15 residues. With 5 bases removed from V and 2 bases from J, the gap between germline ends came to 14 bases. For the CDR3, the DNA is TGTGCCAGCAGTCCTTACCGACCCGACACAGATACGCAGTATTTT. As protein: CASSPYRPDTDTQYF.

A note on this clonotype: This may be a read error: a much more frequent sequence differs by one nucleotide. The J gene is TRBJ2-1, the V gene TRBV7-7; 10 bases match TRBD1. The CDR3 loop spans 15 amino acids. V shed 5 bases, J shed 8 bases, and the junction held 9 bases outside the gene matches. Germline V gives CDR1 SSHAT, CDR2 FNYEAQ (reference sequence). The CDR3, as DNA: TGTGCCAGCAGCCTTGGGACAGGGGTTCACGATGAGCAGTTCTTC. Amino acids: CASSLGTGVHDEQFF.

The genes are TRBV12-3 or TRBV12-4 and TRBJ2-7; 7 positions match TRBD1. This CDR3 contains 13 residues. The ends lost 9 bases at V and 1 base at J; junction bases unmatched: 6. The CDR3 region has the DNA TGTGCCAGTAGGGACAGCCCTTCCTACGAGCAGTACTTC. This translates into CASRDSPSYEQYF.

About this clonotype itself: This sequence may be a read error, since a much larger clone differs from it by one base. The rearrangement joins TRBV7-8 to TRBJ1-1, with no clear D. The CDR3 extends over 13 amino acids. Germline V gives CDR1 SGHVS, CDR2 FQNEAQ. The germline V and J ends were trimmed by 1 base and 5 bases, with 8 bases remaining between them. The CDR3 region is CASSLGRQTEAFF. The CDR3 DNA reads TGTGCCAGCAGCTTAGGCAGACAAACTGAAGCTTTCTTT.

This clonotype was counted a few times. The chain recombines TRBV20-1 with TRBJ1-1; D not resolved. The CDR3 is made up of 13 amino acids. Trimming took off 3 bases at V and 1 base at J, with 9 bases between the two ends. Germline V lookup: CDR1 DFQATT, CDR2 SNEGSKA (reference sequence). CDR3 nucleotides: TGCAGTGCTAGTCCCTGGGGGAACACTGAAGCTTTCTTT. Translating gives CSASPWGNTEAFF.

This clonotype was seen a few times. V and J are TRBV7-9 and TRBJ2-7; D may be TRBD1 or TRBD2 (5 bases each). This CDR3 has 13 residues. Germline V gene sequence: CDR1 SEHNR, CDR2 FQNEAQ (reference sequence). V shed 5 bases and J shed 5 bases, with 13 bases lying between them. CDR3 loop: CASSLGTADEQYF. The CDR3 nucleotides read TGTGCCAGCAGCCTCGGGACGGCCGACGAGCAGTACTTC.

The sample holds many counts of this clonotype. This chain links TRBV20-1 with TRBJ2-2; D perhaps matches TRBD1 (6 bases). CDR3 length equals 18 residues. Trimming stripped 0 bases from V and 0 bases from J, with 17 bases between. The V gene's germline CDR1 is DFQATT and CDR2 SNEGSKA (reference sequence). The DNA of the CDR3 is TGCAGTGCTAGAGAAAGGCGTTTGGGACACCCGAACACCGGGGAGCTGTTTTTT. Its translation: CSARERRLGHPNTGELFF.

This clonotype has more than one count but fewer than ten. The chain employs TRBV18 and TRBJ2-7; TRBD2 matches at 7 bases. V shed 3 bases, J shed 2 bases, and the junction held 10 bases outside the gene matches. Germline assignment: CDR1 KGHSH and CDR2 LQKENI. The CDR3 totals 16 residues. The CDR3 sequence: CASSPSRTSDTYEQYF. The CDR3, as DNA: TGTGCCAGCTCACCTTCACGTACTAGCGATACCTACGAGCAGTACTTC. Variable domain in full (rest from reference TRBV18 and TRBJ2-7): NAGVMQNPRHLVRRRGQEARLRCSPMKGHSHVYWYRQLPEEGLKFMVYLQKENIIDESGMPKERFSAEFPKEGPSILRIQQVVRGDSAAYFCASSPSRTSDTYEQYFGPGTRLTVT.

Judged by abundance, this clonotype is medium-sized. The rearrangement joins TRBV10-1 to TRBJ2-1, with 10 bases fitting TRBD2. Trimming took 10 bases from V and 9 from J; bases not matched to a gene: 9. Per germline, CDR1 WNHNN and CDR2 SYGVQD (reference sequence). CDR3 size: 13 residues. This CDR3 is CATGAGGLSEQFF. In DNA, the CDR3 is TGCGCCACCGGAGCGGGGGGGCTAAGTGAGCAGTTCTTC.

This clonotype has a count of ten or more. The CDR3 sequence is CSARDLIGQGAIEQFF. The CDR3 nucleotides read TGCAGTGCTAGAGATCTTATAGGACAGGGGGCAATTGAGCAGTTCTTC. The chain is built from TRBV20-1 and TRBJ2-1, with TRBD1 matching 11 bases. Per germline, CDR1 DFQATT and CDR2 SNEGSKA (reference sequence). The length of the CDR3 is 16 residues. The J segment lost 9 bases and the V segment lost 0 bases, leaving 10 bases of the junction unmatched.

The chain carries TRBV12-3 or TRBV12-4 and TRBJ2-7; possibly TRBD1 for D (6 bases). The CDR3 spans 16 residues. V lost 4 bases to trimming and J lost 5 bases, with 21 bases between them. DNA for the CDR3: TGTGCCAGCAGTTCGGCCCCAGGGGTCCCGTTCCACGAGCAGTACTTC. Protein sequence: CASSSAPGVPFHEQYF.

This clonotype was counted at least ten times. The chain combines TRBV7-9 with TRBJ1-1; D not certain. The ends were cut back, 5 bases at V and 4 bases at J, with 14 bases in the middle. The CDR3 runs 14 residues. Germline V CDR1 and CDR2: SEHNR, FQNEAQ (reference sequence). CDR3 sequence reads: CASSPPITATEAFF. In nucleotides, the CDR3 is TGTGCCAGCAGCCCCCCGATAACAGCCACTGAAGCTTTCTTT. Full variable domain (rest looked up from reference TRBV7-9 and TRBJ1-1): DTGVSQNPRHKITKRGQNVTFRCDPISEHNRLYWYRQTLGQGPEFLTYFQNEAQLEKSRLLSDRFSAERPKGSFSTLEIQRTEQGDSAMYLCASSPPITATEAFFGQGTRLTVV.

The chain recombines TRBV4-1 with TRBJ1-5, with 8 bases that match TRBD1. The CDR3 is made up of 16 amino acids. V was pared by 1 base and J by 3 bases, with 5 bases of the junction left unmatched. Per the germline V gene, CDR1 is MGHRA and CDR2 is YSYEKL. The CDR3 sequence: CASSQAGGLNNQPQHF. CDR3 bases: TGCGCCAGCAGCCAAGCAGGGGGCTTAAACAATCAGCCCCAGCATTTT.

The V and J genes are TRBV5-1 and TRBJ2-1, with TRBD1 matching over 10 bases. The CDR3 has 17 residues. Trimming at V came to 4 bases and at J to 2 bases, leaving 9 bases not matched to a gene. CDR1 is SGHRS, CDR2 YFSETQ, per germline. The CDR3 sequence: CASSHTSGTGAYNEQFF. CDR3 nucleotide sequence: TGCGCCAGCAGCCATACTTCCGGGACAGGGGCCTACAATGAGCAGTTCTTC.

This clonotype was counted ten times or more. This chain links TRBV12-5 with TRBJ1-1; D is undetermined. There are 13 residues in the CDR3. V shed 8 bases and J shed 2 bases, with 12 bases lying between them. Per germline, CDR1 LGHNT and CDR2 FRNRAP. CDR3 sequence (DNA): TGTGCTAGTTCAACTCAGAGAAACACTGAAGCTTTCTTT. Its protein is CASSTQRNTEAFF.

This clonotype was seen more than once but under ten times. The rearrangement joins TRBV7-3 to TRBJ1-2; 9 nucleotides agree with TRBD1. CDR3 length equals 13 residues. CDR1 is SGHTA and CDR2 is FQGTGA in the germline V gene. V was clipped by 4 bases and J by 6 bases; unmatched bases: 3. Here the CDR3 DNA reads TGTGCCAGCAGCTACGGACAGGGGAATGGCTACACCTTC. Translation: CASSYGQGNGYTF.

The V and J genes are TRBV20-1 and TRBJ2-7; TRBD2 might be the D (5 bases). Trimming removed 3 bases from V and 7 bases from J, with 16 bases in between. The CDR3 runs to 13 residues. Per the germline V gene, CDR1 is DFQATT and CDR2 is SNEGSKA (reference sequence). CDR3 nucleotide sequence: TGCAGTGCTAGGCCCTTAGGACTCTTGGAGCAGTACGTC. This translates into CSARPLGLLEQYV.

This clonotype was found many times. V is TRBV28 and J is TRBJ2-6; no clear D gene. This CDR3 region has 15 residues. Germline V gene data show CDR1 as MDHEN and CDR2 as SYDVKM. Trimming cost V 2 bases and J 2 bases, with 7 bases left between them. This chain's CDR3 is CASSLGLTGANVLTF. The CDR3 coding sequence is TGTGCCAGCAGTTTAGGGCTAACTGGGGCCAACGTCCTGACTTTC.